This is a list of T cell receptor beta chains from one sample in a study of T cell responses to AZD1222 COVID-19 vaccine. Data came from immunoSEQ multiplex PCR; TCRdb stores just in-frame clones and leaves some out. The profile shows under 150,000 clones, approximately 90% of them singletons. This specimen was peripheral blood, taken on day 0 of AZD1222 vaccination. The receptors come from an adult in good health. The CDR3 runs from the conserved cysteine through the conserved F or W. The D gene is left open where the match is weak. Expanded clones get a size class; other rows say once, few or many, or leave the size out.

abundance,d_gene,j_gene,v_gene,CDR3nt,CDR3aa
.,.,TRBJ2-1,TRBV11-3,TGTGCCAGCAGCTTAGGTCAGTACAATGAGCAGTTCTTC,CASSLGQYNEQFF
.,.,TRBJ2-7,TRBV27,TGTGCCAGCAGTTTAACGGGGTCGTTGGGCTACGAGCAGTACTTC,CASSLTGSLGYEQYF
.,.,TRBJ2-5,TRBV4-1,TGCGCCAGCAGCCATAACATCCAGTACCAAGAGACCCAGTACTTC,CASSHNIQYQETQYF
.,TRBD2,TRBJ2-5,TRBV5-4,TGTGCCAGCAGCTCCGGGACTAGCGGGAGCTGGAGAGAGACCCAGTACTTC,CASSSGTSGSWRETQYF
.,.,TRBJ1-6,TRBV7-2,TGTGCCAGCAGCCCCCTTCAGGGGATTACCCTCCACTTT,CASSPLQGITLHF
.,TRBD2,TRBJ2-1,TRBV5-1,TGCGCCAGCAGCCGAGCGGGGACTCGCTCCTACAATGAGCAGTTCTTC,CASSRAGTRSYNEQFF
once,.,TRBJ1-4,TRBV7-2,TGTGCCAGCAGCTCCTATTCTCCAGGCGAAAAACTGTTTTTT,CASSSYSPGEKLFF
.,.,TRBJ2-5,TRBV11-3,TGTGCCAGCAGCTATGGGGCGGAACAAGAGACCCAGTACTTC,CASSYGAEQETQYF
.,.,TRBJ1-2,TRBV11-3,TGTGCCAGCAGCTTAGGGCAGGCGAGAGGCTACACCTTC,CASSLGQARGYTF
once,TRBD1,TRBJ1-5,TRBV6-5,TGTGCCAGCAGCGGTACAGGGGGCAATCAGCCCCAGCATTTT,CASSGTGGNQPQHF
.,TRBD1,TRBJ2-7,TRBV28,TGTGCCAGCAGGTCACAGGGGTACGAGCAGTACTTC,CASRSQGYEQYF
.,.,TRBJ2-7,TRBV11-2,TGTGCCAGCACCATAGGAAGGGGCTATTGGTACGAGCAGTACTTC,CASTIGRGYWYEQYF
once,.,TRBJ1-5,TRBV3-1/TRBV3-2,TGTGCCAGCAGCAAGACGGACAGCATGTATCAGCCCCAGCATTTT,CASSKTDSMYQPQHF
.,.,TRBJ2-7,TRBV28,TGTGCCAGCAGTTTTTTGGGCTACGAGCAGTACTTC,CASSFLGYEQYF
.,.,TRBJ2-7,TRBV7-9,TGTGCCAGCAGTTCGCGAGGGGGGATACGGACGGCAGTCTTC,CASSSRGGIRTAVF
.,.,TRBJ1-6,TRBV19,TGTGCTTCAGGCGGAGATAATTCACCCCTCCACTTT,CASGGDNSPLHF
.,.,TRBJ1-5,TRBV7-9,TGTGCCAGCAGCCGGGGTCCAGGCCAGCCCCAGCATTTT,CASSRGPGQPQHF
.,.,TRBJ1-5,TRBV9,TGTGCCAGCAGCGTAGGAGGAACCGACAATCAGCCCCAGCATTTT,CASSVGGTDNQPQHF
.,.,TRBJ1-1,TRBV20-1,TGCAGTGCTAGTAATTTGCTGATGGACACTGAAGCTTTCTTT,CSASNLLMDTEAFF
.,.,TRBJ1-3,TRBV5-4,TGTGCCAGCAGCTTTGGGGGTAGCTCTGGAAACACCATATATTTT,CASSFGGSSGNTIYF
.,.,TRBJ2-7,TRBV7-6,TGTGCCAGCAGCTTTCCAGGTTCTCCCCCCTACGAGCAGTACTTC,CASSFPGSPPYEQYF
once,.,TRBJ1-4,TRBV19,TGTGCCAGCTCGGCGACATACTCCAATGAAAAACTGTTTTTT,CASSATYSNEKLFF
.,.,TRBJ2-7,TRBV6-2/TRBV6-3,TGTGCCAGCAGTTACTGGGGGGCTAGCTCCTACGAGCAGTACTTC,CASSYWGASSYEQYF
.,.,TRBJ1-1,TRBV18,TGTGCCAGCTCACCACCACTGCACAGAATGAACACTGAAGCTTTCTTT,CASSPPLHRMNTEAFF
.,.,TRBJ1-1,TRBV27,TGTGCCAGCAGTCCTCGGGGGGAGGGGAACACTGAAGCTTTCTTT,CASSPRGEGNTEAFF
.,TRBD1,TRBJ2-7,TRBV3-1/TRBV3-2,TGTGCCAGCAGCCATGCATGGGCAGGGGGCTCGGACGAGCAGTACTTC,CASSHAWAGGSDEQYF
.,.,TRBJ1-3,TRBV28,TGTGCCAGCAGTTTGGCAGGGACTAGCTCTGGAAACACCATATATTTT,CASSLAGTSSGNTIYF
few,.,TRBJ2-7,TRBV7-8,TGTGCCAGCAGCTACTCCACAGAGGGCTACGAGCAGTACTTC,CASSYSTEGYEQYF
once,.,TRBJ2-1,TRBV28,TGTGCCAGCACCTCCTTGGTGGGCCGCAATGAGCAGTTCTTC,CASTSLVGRNEQFF
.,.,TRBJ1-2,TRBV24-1,TGTGCCACCCGAGACAGTAACTATGGCTACACCTTC,CATRDSNYGYTF
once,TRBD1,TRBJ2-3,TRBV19,TGTGCCAGTAGGATGGGACAGCGAACGATTAGCACAGATACGCAGTATTTT,CASRMGQRTISTDTQYF
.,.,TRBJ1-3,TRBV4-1,TGCGCCAGCAGCCAAGGGGACGCGGGCTCTGGAAACACCATATATTTT,CASSQGDAGSGNTIYF
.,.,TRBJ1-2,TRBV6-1,TGTGCCAGCAGTGAAGTCTGGTGGGGCGGCTACACCTTC,CASSEVWWGGYTF
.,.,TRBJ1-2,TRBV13,TGTGCCAGCAGCTTAGGCGGGGGACTCAGGGACTATGGCTACACCTTC,CASSLGGGLRDYGYTF
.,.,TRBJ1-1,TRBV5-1,TGCGCCAGCAGCCTAGGAGTGAACACTGAAGCTTTCTTT,CASSLGVNTEAFF
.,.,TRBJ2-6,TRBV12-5,TGTGCTAGTTTGATATCGGGGGCCAACGTCCTGACTTTC,CASLISGANVLTF
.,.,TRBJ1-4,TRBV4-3,TGCGCCAGCAGCCAAGACAGATATAATGAAAAACTGTTTTTT,CASSQDRYNEKLFF
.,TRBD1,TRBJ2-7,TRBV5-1,TGCGCCAGCAGCCCCGGACAGGGGTGGGACGAGCAGTACTTC,CASSPGQGWDEQYF
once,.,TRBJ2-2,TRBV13,TGTGCCAGCAGCACTAGGCCCGGGGAGCTGTTTTTT,CASSTRPGELFF
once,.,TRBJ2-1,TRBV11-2,TGTGCCAGCAGCCTCTTGCGGGTCCCCTCCTACAATGAGCAGTTCTTC,CASSLLRVPSYNEQFF
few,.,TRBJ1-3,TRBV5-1,TGCGCCAGCAGCTTGGTCCCCAGCTCTGGAAACACCATATATTTT,CASSLVPSSGNTIYF
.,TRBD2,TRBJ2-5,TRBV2,TGTGCCAGCAGGACTAGCGGGGGGGAGACCCAGTACTTC,CASRTSGGETQYF
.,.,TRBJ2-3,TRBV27,TGTGCCAGCAGTTTATTCCGGGACAATCCCACAGATACGCAGTATTTT,CASSLFRDNPTDTQYF
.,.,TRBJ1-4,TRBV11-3,TGTGCCAGCACATGGGTGCGGGGAGGAAAACTGTTTTTT,CASTWVRGGKLFF
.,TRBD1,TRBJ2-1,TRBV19,TGTGCCAGTAGCCCTGGACAGGAGACCTACAATGAGCAGTTCTTC,CASSPGQETYNEQFF
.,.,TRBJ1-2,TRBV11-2,TGTGCCAGCAGCCTCCGGACGGCGGGCTATGGCTACACCTTC,CASSLRTAGYGYTF
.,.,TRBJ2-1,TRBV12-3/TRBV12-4,TGTGCCAGCAGTTGGCTAATCTCTGCTGAGCAGTTCTTC,CASSWLISAEQFF
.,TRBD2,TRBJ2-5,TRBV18,TGTGCCAGCTCGGGACTAGCTGACGAGACCCAGTACTTC,CASSGLADETQYF
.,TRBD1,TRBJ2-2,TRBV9,TGTGCCAGCAGCGTAGGGTCGACAGGGGGCTACACCGGGGAGCTGTTTTTT,CASSVGSTGGYTGELFF
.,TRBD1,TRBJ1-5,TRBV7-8,TGTGCCACCCGGGCGGACAGGGGAGCTAGCAATCAGCCCCAGCATTTT,CATRADRGASNQPQHF
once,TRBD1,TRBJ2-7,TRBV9,TGTGCCAGCAGCGTAGAAGGGACAGGGGGCTCCTACGAGCAGTACTTC,CASSVEGTGGSYEQYF
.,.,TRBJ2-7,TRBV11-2,TGTGCCAGCAGGCCGACGGGGGTGTACGAGCAGTACTTC,CASRPTGVYEQYF
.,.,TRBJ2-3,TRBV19,TGTGCCAGTAGACAGAGCACAGATACGCAGTATTTT,CASRQSTDTQYF
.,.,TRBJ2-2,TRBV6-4,TGTGCCAGCAGTGACTCCGCGGGGAACACCGGGGAGCTGTTTTTT,CASSDSAGNTGELFF
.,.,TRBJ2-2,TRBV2,TGTGCCAGCAGTGATAGTATTCCAGGGGAGCTGTTTTTT,CASSDSIPGELFF
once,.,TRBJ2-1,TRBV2,TGTGCCAGCAAAGGTGAGGGGATCGGGTACAATGAGCAGTTCTTC,CASKGEGIGYNEQFF
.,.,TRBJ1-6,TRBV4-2,TGTGCCAGCAGCCAAGTCGGCAGTAGCTCCTATAATTCACCCCTCCACTTT,CASSQVGSSSYNSPLHF
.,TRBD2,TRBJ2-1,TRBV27,TGTGCCAGCAGTCACACGGGGGGCGGGGGGTACAATGAGCAGTTCTTC,CASSHTGGGGYNEQFF
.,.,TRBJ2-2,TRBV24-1,TGTGCCACCAGTGATTTGGGAGAAACCGGGGAGCTGTTTTTT,CATSDLGETGELFF
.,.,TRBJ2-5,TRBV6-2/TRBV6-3,TGTGCCAGCAGTTATCCAGGAAGAAAGACCCAGTACTTC,CASSYPGRKTQYF